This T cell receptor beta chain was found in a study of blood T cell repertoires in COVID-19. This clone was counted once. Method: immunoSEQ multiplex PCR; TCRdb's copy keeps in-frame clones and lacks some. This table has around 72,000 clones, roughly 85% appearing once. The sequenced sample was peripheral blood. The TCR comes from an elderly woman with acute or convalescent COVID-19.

This CDR3 reads CASVPPPGENTGELFF. DNA for the CDR3: TGTGCTAGTGTCCCCCCCCCGGGGGAGAACACCGGGGAGCTGTTTTTT. The chain carries TRBV12-5 and TRBJ2-2; TRBD2 is a possible D gene (6 bases). CDR3 length: 16 residues. Germline CDR1 reads LGHNT; CDR2 reads FRNRAP. Trimming left V 7 bases short and J 1 base short, with 16 bases between. The entire variable domain, with the rest obtained from reference TRBV12-5 and TRBJ2-2, is as follows: DARVTQTPRHKVTEMGQEVTMRCQPILGHNTVFWYRQTMMQGLELLAYFRNRAPLDDSGMPKDRFSAEMPDATLATLKIQPSEPRDSAVYFCASVPPPGENTGELFFGEGSRLTVL.